This T cell receptor (beta chain) came from a study of post-analysis software for immune sequencing data (dated by TCRdb to between 2014 and 2017). In the study overall: The recorded disease courses included relapsing-remitting, secondary progressive and progressive-relapsing multiple sclerosis, and some patients had no subtype annotation. The patient repertoires were set against under 13 previously published healthy control repertoires from donors whose ages ranged from 6 to 25 years. A subset of samples was prepared in parallel using single-end sample barcoding, then pooled and co-amplified after Illumina adapter ligation. Study-wide findings and limitations: Patients showed significantly higher frequencies than controls for about 5 TRBV segments, among them TRBV5-6, TRBV5-1 and TRBV20-1. When samples were clustered directly using the F measure, samples prepared in the same batch co-clustered strongly, which prompted a batch-effect correction. Significantly lower normalized Chao1 diversity was found in multiple sclerosis patients than in controls, suggesting substantial peripheral T-cell clonal expansion. The multiple sclerosis patient group was slightly younger than the control group.

The method behind the library was PCR. The reads were generated on an Illumina HiSeq 2500. To reduce PCR and sequencing biases, unique molecular identifiers were incorporated into the TCR beta cDNA libraries. Roughly 0.5 million cDNA molecules were obtained per 1 to 10 million input T cells, so each molecule approximated one T cell. Patient libraries were prepared and sequenced with the same protocol used for the earlier healthy control dataset. Within a given batch, samples were prepared together, multiplexed and sequenced on the same HiSeq lane. Concerning the study's data processing: Raw barcoded reads were processed with MIGEC, discarding single-read molecular identifier groups before consensus assembly and CDR3 extraction. Clonotype tables were post-analysed with VDJtools, normalizing diversity by down-sampling all datasets to the smallest sample size. To correct batch-related cross-sample contamination, repertoire overlap clustering matched CDR3 amino acid sequences but not nucleotide sequences. In TCRdb, the public reads were trimmed at Q25 with fastp and aligned with MiXCR, with productive beta chains retained. CDR3 protein sequences are deduplicated, and each keeps its most common genes and DNA. The V and J calls come from TCRdb's annotation, not from the publication. Here the sample has about 400,000 distinct CDR3 sequences; around 33% occur a single time. Roughly 13% of the sample rests with the top ten.

V and J are truncated by 4 bases and 1 base respectively, leaving an intervening sequence of 1 base. The germline V gene (reference sequence) sets CDR1 to DFQATT and CDR2 to SNEGSKA. Including the terminal cysteine and phenylalanine, the CDR3 comprises 10 residues. Kept here is only the CDR3 DNA, which spans 30 bases and is read in frame from base 1. This clonotype has only a few counts. The antigen it binds to is not known. It has no much larger one-base neighbor in the sample; base qualities were not kept. To demonstrate the VDJtools post-analysis software, the study profiled TCR beta repertoires from the peripheral blood of about a dozen young patients with multiple sclerosis. The multiple sclerosis patients were children and adolescents between roughly 6 and 17 years of age.

The chain uses TRBV20-1 and TRBJ1-1; the D gene is unclear. Input material: blood. The receptor was derived from a girl aged 10 to 17 with multiple sclerosis. This receptor carries the CDR3 CSAKNTEAFF. The nucleotide sequence reads TGCAGTGCTAAGAACACTGAAGCTTTCTTT.